Included here is one T cell receptor beta chain sequence, with context. Each participant's cohort was designated according to participant-reported clinical history. The sample comes from a study of blood T cell repertoires in COVID-19. Overall study: Collection of acute and convalescent COVID-19 samples took place in the United States, Italy and Spain. PBMCs, B-cell-depleted T cells, or T cells were the source of the cDNA or gDNA that made up the material.

Assay: immunoSEQ multiplex PCR; the TCRdb copy retains only in-frame clones and omits some. The sample has more than 250,000 clones, roughly 88% seen once; the top ten hold more than 2%. V shed 4 bases and J shed 4 bases, with 17 bases lying between them. CDR3 size: 17 residues. CDR1 is KGHSH and CDR2 is LQKENI in the germline V gene. This sequence was found in a young man who had recovered from COVID-19. This chain connects TRBV18 to TRBJ1-6, with D maybe TRBD1 (5 bases). The sample was PBMCs or T cells enriched from blood (not recorded which). The CDR3 protein is CASSLLGRGEYNSPLHF. The CDR3 DNA sequence: TGTGCCAGCTCACTACTCGGGCGGGGCGAGTATAATTCACCCCTCCACTTT.